These 13 T cell receptor beta chains were sequenced from one sample in a study of siplizumab effects on memory and regulatory T cells. Assay: immunoSEQ multiplex PCR; the TCRdb copy retains only in-frame clones and omits some. The sample has tens of thousands of clones, 91% seen once. The sequenced sample was CD8+ T cells sorted from blood. These receptor sequences come from a human donor in good health.

The chain employs TRBV11-2 and TRBJ1-6, with 9 bases aligning to TRBD1. From germline, CDR1 is SGHAT and CDR2 FQNNGV. V gave up 3 bases and J gave up 7 bases; unmatched junction bases: 1. There are 14 residues in the CDR3. The CDR3 DNA reads as TGTGCCAGCAGCTTGGGACAGGGAAATTCACCCCTCCACTTT. This gives the protein CASSLGQGNSPLHF.

The CDR3 sequence: CASSQGWHTRTEAFF. CDR3 nucleotide sequence: TGCGCCAGCAGCCAAGGGTGGCACACGAGGACTGAAGCTTTCTTT. The chain carries TRBV4-1 and TRBJ1-1; no clear D gene. The CDR3 spans 15 residues. Trimming shortened V by 1 base and J by 5 bases, and 14 bases separated the two germline ends. CDR1 is MGHRA, CDR2 YSYEKL, per germline.

This clone was detected only once. The chain is built from TRBV5-4 and TRBJ2-1; TRBD2 aligns across 8 bases. Trimming cost V 6 bases and J 8 bases; bases outside gene matches: 4. The CDR3 consists of 12 residues. Germline V lookup: CDR1 SGHNT, CDR2 YYREEE (reference sequence). The CDR3: CASNGRAHEQFF. CDR3 in DNA: TGTGCCAGCAACGGGAGGGCGCATGAGCAGTTCTTC.

The chain uses TRBV5-5 and TRBJ2-7; 9 nucleotides agree with TRBD1. The germline gives CDR1 SGHKS, CDR2 YYEKEE (reference sequence). Germline trimming cut 4 bases from V and 3 bases from J; bases unmatched to any gene: 2. The CDR3 contains 13 residues. DNA of the CDR3: TGTGCCAGCAGCGGGGGACAGGGCTACGAGCAGTACTTC. Residues: CASSGGQGYEQYF.

This clone was recorded only once. This chain uses TRBV5-6 with TRBJ1-1, with D maybe TRBD1 (5 bases). The V and J ends lost 0 bases and 4 bases respectively, with 16 bases between them. The length of the CDR3 is 16 residues. Germline loops: CDR1 SGHDT, CDR2 YYEEEE. CDR3 DNA sequence: TGTGCCAGCAGCTTGGCGGGCAGGGCGGTGGGCACTGAAGCTTTCTTT. This gives the protein CASSLAGRAVGTEAFF.

The gene calls are TRBV15 and TRBJ2-7; possible D gene TRBD1, 6 bases. The length of the CDR3 is 13 residues. The ends were cut back, 0 bases at V and 5 bases at J, with 8 bases in the middle. Germline V lookup: CDR1 LNHNV, CDR2 YYDKDF (reference sequence). The CDR3 is CATSRESGDEQYF. As DNA, the CDR3 is TGTGCCACCAGCAGAGAATCAGGGGACGAGCAGTACTTC.

Points on this clone: One junction end disagrees with the germline gene, perhaps due to a read error. V is TRBV7-6 and J is TRBJ2-1; 9 bases are shared with TRBD2. The germline gives CDR1 SGHVS, CDR2 FNYEAQ. The length of the CDR3 is 14 residues. CDR3 nucleotide sequence: TGTGCCAGCAGCCTAGCGGGACCCTACAATGAGCAGTTCTTC. Translating gives CASSLAGPYNEQFF.

The chain uses TRBV27 and TRBJ2-7; unclear D gene. This CDR3 is built from 15 residues. With 6 bases removed from V and 2 bases from J, the gap between germline ends came to 17 bases. CDR1 and CDR2 from the germline V gene are MNHEY and SMNVEV (reference sequence). CDR3 residues: CASRRDRLETYEQYF. The DNA for the CDR3 is TGTGCCAGCAGAAGAGACCGACTGGAAACCTACGAGCAGTACTTC.

The rearrangement uses TRBV6-1 and TRBJ1-1, with 7 bases lining up with TRBD1. With 8 bases clipped from V and 3 bases from J, the junction kept 6 bases outside the gene matches. The CDR3 runs to 13 residues. Looked up from germline, CDR1 is MNHNS and CDR2 is SASEGT. CDR3 residues: CASGDSLDTEAFF. The CDR3, as DNA: TGTGCCAGCGGGGACAGCCTAGACACTGAAGCTTTCTTT.

This clone was seen more than once but under ten times. This chain connects TRBV2 to TRBJ2-1, with D perhaps matching TRBD2 (6 bases). Trimming shortened V by 0 bases and J by 4 bases, and 16 bases separated the two germline ends. Germline V gene lookup returns CDR1 SNHLY and CDR2 FYNNEI. This CDR3 has 17 residues. CDR3 amino acids: CASSEAGGDWSYNEQFF. CDR3 DNA sequence: TGTGCCAGCAGTGAAGCCGGCGGGGACTGGAGTTACAATGAGCAGTTCTTC.

The chain is built from TRBV11-2 and TRBJ2-7; tentative D call: TRBD1 (6 bases). The CDR3 is 15 residues long. Between the trimmed V and J ends, which lost 2 bases and 0 bases, there was a span of 11 bases. Per the germline V gene, CDR1 is SGHAT and CDR2 is FQNNGV. Written as DNA, the CDR3 is TGTGCCAGCAGCTTATTACGGGACAACTCCTACGAGCAGTACTTC. This sequence encodes CASSLLRDNSYEQYF.

Only a few counts were recorded for this clone. The rearrangement uses TRBV5-1 and TRBJ1-1; D not certain. V dropped 5 bases and J dropped 2 bases, with 16 bases sitting between them. Germline V gene lookup returns CDR1 SGHRS and CDR2 YFSETQ. The length of the CDR3 is 15 residues. The CDR3, as DNA: TGCGCCAGCAGGCTTGTACAGAACCTTAACACTGAAGCTTTCTTT. As protein: CASRLVQNLNTEAFF. The full variable domain, completed using reference TRBV5-1 and TRBJ1-1, is KAGVTQTPRYLIKTRGQQVTLSCSPISGHRSVSWYQQTPGQGLQFLFEYFSETQRNKGNFPGRFSGRQFSNSRSEMNVSTLELGDSALYLCASRLVQNLNTEAFFGQGTRLTVV.

The chain uses TRBV7-9 and TRBJ2-1, with TRBD2 as a possible D gene (6 bases). This CDR3 is built from 14 residues. Germline V CDR1 and CDR2: SEHNR, FQNEAQ (reference sequence). Trimming took 4 bases from V and 6 from J, leaving 13 bases between them. Here the CDR3 DNA reads TGTGCCAGCAGCTCGCAAGTGCGGGGCAATGAGCAGTTCTTC. Amino acids: CASSSQVRGNEQFF.